This T cell receptor beta chain was found in a study of blood T cell repertoires in COVID-19. Study-wide background: Spain, Italy and the United States supplied samples that represented acute and convalescent COVID-19. T cells, B-cell-depleted T cells, or PBMCs provided the cDNA or gDNA that served as material.

Germline assignment: CDR1 MNHGY and CDR2 SVAAGI. The CDR3 is made up of 15 amino acids. Trimming removed 7 bases from V and 0 bases from J; junction bases left unmatched: 4. In the source study's methods: Counts of nucleated cells, estimated from reference gene primer amplification, were obtained. The protocol was immunoSEQ multiplex PCR, while the TCRdb copy is restricted to in-frame clones and leaves out a portion. D and trimming come from the DNA, and the V and J calls and clone size come from that table. The sample shows 200,000 or so clones, 88% of them seen only once. The sequencing input was peripheral blood. The clonotype comes from a woman aged 60-70 years with acute or convalescent COVID-19. This chain joins TRBV6-9 and TRBJ2-4; 9 bases align to TRBD1. CDR3 amino acids: CASIRQGVAKNIQYF. The DNA for the CDR3 is TGTGCCAGCATTCGACAGGGGGTAGCCAAAAACATTCAGTACTTC.